Each of the 8 T cell receptor beta chains below was sequenced from the same sample in a study of T cells in Graves' hyperthyroidism and ophthalmopathy. Researchers took RNA transcripts and amplified the TCR beta CDR3 regions from them. First-round RT-PCR targeting the TCR CDR3 was performed with the HTBI primer set. MiXCR was run by TCRdb on the multiplex PCR reads, yielding one entry per CDR3 protein. The sample lists around 360,000 distinct CDR3 sequences, approximately 14% seen once, with roughly 19% in the top ten. Sequencing was carried out using blood. Receptors originate from a woman in her sixties or seventies with Graves' ophthalmopathy.

This clonotype was counted many times. The chain recombines TRBV6-1 with TRBJ2-1; the D gene is possibly TRBD2 (5 bases). Germline V CDR1 and CDR2: MNHNS, SASEGT. Trimming left V 5 bases short and J 9 bases short, with 23 bases between. The CDR3 extends over 16 amino acids. CDR3 in amino acids: CASSRSSLGLEGEQFF. The CDR3 bases are TGTGCCAGCAGTCGATCATCCTTAGGACTCGAGGGTGAGCAGTTCTTC.

In this sample, this clonotype turned up a few times. This chain connects TRBV9 to TRBJ1-2; D is unclear. Germline values: CDR1 SGDLS, CDR2 YYNGEE. V shed 0 bases and J shed 7 bases, with 7 bases lying between them. This CDR3 has 12 residues. CDR3: CASSVDGVGYTF. CDR3 coding DNA: TGTGCCAGCAGCGTAGACGGGGTTGGCTACACCTTC.

About this clonotype: One base away lies a much larger clone, so this may be a sequencing read error. The chain has TRBV9 and TRBJ2-1, with a weak D call TRBD1 (5 bases). CDR1 SGDLS and CDR2 YYNGEE come from the germline V gene. Between the trimmed V and J ends, which lost 3 bases and 4 bases, there was a span of 14 bases. CDR3 length: 15 amino acids. As DNA, the CDR3 is TGTGCCAGCAGCGCCCGGGTCAGGGCGTACAATGAGCAGTTCTTC. Its translation is CASSARVRAYNEQFF. Combining the CDR3 with reference TRBV9 and TRBJ2-1 gives the whole variable domain DSGVTQTPKHLITATGQRVTLRCSPRSGDLSVYWYQQSLDQGLQFLIQYYNGEERAKGNILERFSAQQFPDLHSELNLSSLELGDSALYFCASSARVRAYNEQFFGPGTRLTVL.

This clonotype showed up many times. The chain has TRBV28 and TRBJ2-4; 8 nucleotides align to TRBD2. Looked up from germline, CDR1 is MDHEN and CDR2 is SYDVKM. The CDR3 totals 14 residues. J lost 6 bases, V lost 6 bases, and 7 bases had no gene match. The CDR3 bases are TGTGCCAGCAGCCTCCAAGCGGGAGCAAACATTCAGTACTTC. It translates to CASSLQAGANIQYF. The variable domain in full, with the rest retrieved from reference TRBV28 and TRBJ2-4, is DVKVTQSSRYLVKRTGEKVFLECVQDMDHENMFWYRQDPGLGLRLIYFSYDVKMKEKGDIPEGYSVSREKKERFSLILESASTNQTSMYLCASSLQAGANIQYFGAGTRLSVL.

This clonotype was picked up many times. CDR3 loop: CASTRGNSYNEQFF. In DNA, the CDR3 is TGTGCCAGCACCCGCGGAAACTCCTACAATGAGCAGTTCTTC. The chain carries TRBV12-3 or TRBV12-4 and TRBJ2-1, with D uncertain. The CDR3 consists of 14 residues. V shed 7 bases and J shed 0 bases, with 10 bases lying between them.

This clonotype was detected many times. The CDR3 loop reads CASTLDRSTDTQYF. The CDR3 nucleotides are TGTGCCAGCACCTTGGACAGGTCCACAGATACGCAGTATTTT. The chain couples TRBV12-3 or TRBV12-4 to TRBJ2-3; 7 nucleotides align to TRBD1. V lost 7 bases, J lost 2 bases, and 6 bases stayed unmatched. The CDR3 totals 14 residues.

In its sample, this clonotype was seen a few times. This chain links TRBV20-1 with TRBJ2-1, with D possibly being TRBD1 (6 bases). The V end lost 6 bases, the J end lost 2 bases, and 11 bases lay between the germline ends. The CDR3 covers 13 residues. Germline lookup yields CDR1 DFQATT and CDR2 SNEGSKA (reference sequence). The CDR3 is CSAWTAPYNEQFF. The CDR3 region has the DNA TGCAGTGCGTGGACAGCACCCTACAATGAGCAGTTCTTC.

This clonotype was recorded many times. The V gene is TRBV2, the J gene TRBJ2-3, with 9 bases that match TRBD2. Germline-derived CDR1 and CDR2 are SNHLY and FYNNEI. The CDR3 spans 16 residues. The CDR3 spells CARGAGGPSSTDTQYF. CDR3 nucleotides: TGTGCTCGGGGGGCGGGAGGGCCGAGTAGCACAGATACGCAGTATTTT.